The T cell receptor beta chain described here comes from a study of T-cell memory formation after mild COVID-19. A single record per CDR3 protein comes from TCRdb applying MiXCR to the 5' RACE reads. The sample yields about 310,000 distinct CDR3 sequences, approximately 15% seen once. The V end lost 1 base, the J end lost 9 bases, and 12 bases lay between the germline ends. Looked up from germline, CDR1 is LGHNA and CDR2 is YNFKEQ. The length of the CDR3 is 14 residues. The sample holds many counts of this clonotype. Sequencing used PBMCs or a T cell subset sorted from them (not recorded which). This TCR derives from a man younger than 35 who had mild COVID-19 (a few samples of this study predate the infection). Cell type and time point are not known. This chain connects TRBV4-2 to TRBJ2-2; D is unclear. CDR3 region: CASSQGIDARELFF. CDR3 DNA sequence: TGTGCCAGCAGCCAAGGAATAGATGCCCGGGAGCTGTTTTTT.